The clone carrying this T cell receptor beta chain has at least ten counts. As yet, its antigen is unknown. The CDR3 extends 3 residues past the end of the read, so its final part is completed from the germline J gene. Assay: immunoSEQ multiplex PCR; the TCRdb copy retains only in-frame clones and omits some. There are tens of thousands of clones in the sample, none observed a single time. Diagnosis required reduced IgG, IgA and/or IgM with specific antibody deficiency. CVID subjects were some 15 female and fewer than 35 male, aged about 9 to 65. The record originates from a study of T cell clonality in common variable immunodeficiency. Findings and caveats of the study: Compared with controls, CVID subjects had fewer shared TCRbeta clones. Compared with healthy controls, CVID subjects showed increased TCRbeta clonality, mostly in about a third. Reportedly, TCR beta sequences from common variable immunodeficiency showed fewer deletions and N-nucleotide insertions.

V was pared by 2 bases and J by 6 bases, with 7 bases of the junction left unmatched. This CDR3 contains 14 residues. CDR1 and CDR2 (germline): SGHDT, YYEEEE. This clonotype was sampled from a human donor with common variable immunodeficiency. The sequenced sample was peripheral blood mononuclear cells. The rearrangement links TRBV5-6 to TRBJ2-7; TRBD2 aligns across 8 bases. CDR3 region: CASSFGSGGGEQYF. CDR3 bases read: TGTGCCAGCAGCTTTGGTTCGGGGGGGGGCGAG.